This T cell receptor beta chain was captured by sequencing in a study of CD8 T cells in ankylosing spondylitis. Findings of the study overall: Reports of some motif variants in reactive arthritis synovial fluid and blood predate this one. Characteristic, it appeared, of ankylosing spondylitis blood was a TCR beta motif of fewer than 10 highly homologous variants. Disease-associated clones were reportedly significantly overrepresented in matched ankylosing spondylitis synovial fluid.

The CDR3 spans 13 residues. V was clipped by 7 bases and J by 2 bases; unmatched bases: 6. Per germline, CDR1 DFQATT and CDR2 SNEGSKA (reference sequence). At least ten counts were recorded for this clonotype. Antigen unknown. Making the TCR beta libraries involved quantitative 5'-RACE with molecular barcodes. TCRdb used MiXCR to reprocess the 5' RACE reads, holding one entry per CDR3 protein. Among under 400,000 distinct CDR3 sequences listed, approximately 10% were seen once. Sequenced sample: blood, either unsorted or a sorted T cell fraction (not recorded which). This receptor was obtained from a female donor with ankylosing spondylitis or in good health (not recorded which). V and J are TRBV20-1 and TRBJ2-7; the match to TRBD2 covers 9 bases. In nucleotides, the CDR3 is TGCAGTGTTAAGACTAGCGGAGCCTACGAGCAGTACTTC. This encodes CSVKTSGAYEQYF.